The table lists the clone carrying this T cell receptor (beta chain) with a count of one. The source of the sample is a study of T cell changes during pregnancy in multiple sclerosis. Germline CDR1 reads MDHEN; CDR2 reads SYDVKM. The CDR3 covers 16 residues. The ends lost 6 bases at V and 7 bases at J; junction bases unmatched: 6. Sequenced by immunoSEQ multiplex PCR; TCRdb stores in-frame clones only, minus some. Among some 30,000 clones, about 87% were seen once, and the ten largest hold under 9%. This rearrangement joins TRBV28 to TRBJ2-1; 16 bases align to TRBD2. The clonotype comes from a female donor with multiple sclerosis, enrolled in a pregnancy study. This sample comprised CD8+ T cells from peripheral blood mononuclear cells, obtained before pregnancy. CDR3 coding DNA: TGTGCCAGCAGGGTGGGACTAGCGGGAGGGATGAATGAGCAGTTCTTC. It yields the protein CASRVGLAGGMNEQFF.